This T cell receptor (beta chain) was recovered during a study of OX40 agonist ivuxolimab in advanced cancers. Notes on the research overall: Ivuxolimab was a fully human IgG2 agonistic monoclonal antibody targeting the costimulatory receptor OX40 (CD134). Intravenous ivuxolimab was administered to patients every 2 weeks at six dose levels: 0.01, 0.1, 0.3, 1.5, 3 and 10 mg/kg. Peripheral TCRbeta sequencing aimed to test whether ivuxolimab altered TCR sequence diversity and caused clonal T-cell expansion. Patients were allowed to have had prior anti-PD-1, anti-PD-L1 or anti-CTLA-4 therapy, and approximately 40% of the dose-escalation patients had been treated with checkpoint inhibitors. The paper reports the monotherapy dose-escalation portion (N ≈ 50 patients) of the phase I ivuxolimab trial. Partial responses occurred in three dose-escalation patients, of whom one had hepatocellular carcinoma and two had cutaneous melanoma. In the dose-escalation cohort, around 80% of patients were male, and the mean age was roughly 60 years with a range of roughly 20 to 80. Of the approximately 50 dose-escalation patients, hepatocellular carcinoma was present in around 20, melanoma in around 15, renal cell carcinoma in 9 and head and neck cancer in 9.

Trimming removed 2 bases from V and 7 bases from J; the gene matches leave 7 bases unexplained. CDR1 and CDR2, per the germline V gene, are SGHVS and FQNEAQ. Spanning cysteine to phenylalanine, the CDR3 consists of 15 amino acids. Of the read, only the CDR3 DNA is kept; its 45 bases are in frame from base 1. For sequencing of the TCRbeta CDR3 region, genomic DNA was extracted from the sorted cells. The immunoSEQ Assay was used to sequence the TCRbeta CDR3 regions. Here the immuneACCESS table is served through TCRdb, limited to in-frame sequences with V and J called. Missing clones are a known gap in these copies; in checked studies unresolved V genes cover under half, and the rest lacks a known reason. The sample data list roughly 48,000 clones, and approximately 85% of these were observed just once. 9.9% of the sample goes to the ten largest clones. Patients with a history of autoimmune disease or receiving systemic immunosuppression were excluded from the trial. Peripheral blood for TCR sequencing was collected from all dose cohorts at baseline, on cycle 4 day 1, and on cycle 7 day 1. Samples were obtained from an open-label, multicenter, first-in-human phase I dose-escalation trial of ivuxolimab. Adults with locally advanced or metastatic head and neck squamous cell, hepatocellular, melanoma or renal cell carcinoma were enrolled in the trial. CD4+ and CD8+ T cells were sorted separately from peripheral blood before TCR sequencing.

Results the study describes overall, beyond this receptor: Which antigens the clonally expanded peripheral T cells were specific for was not determined. Low levels of normalized T-cell clonal expansion were also seen in some nonresponding patients. At doses from 0.1 to 3.0 mg/kg, clonal expansion was seen in both CD4+ and CD8+ blood T cells between baseline and week 6. In the 0.1-3.0 mg/kg groups, partial responders had among the lowest normalized peripheral clonal expansion, particularly in CD8+ T cells. After ivuxolimab, CD8+ T cells had more expanded clones than CD4+ T cells on average.

About this clone itself: What antigen it recognizes has not been identified. Base qualities are not provided; no much larger clone lies one nucleotide away.

The sequence is built from TRBV7-8 and TRBJ2-2; 7 bases in the junction line up with TRBD2. This clonotype originated in an adult with an advanced solid tumor such as melanoma, head and neck, liver or kidney cancer. This specimen consisted of CD4+ or CD8+ T cells sorted from blood, obtained in a trial of the OX40 agonist ivuxolimab. The CDR3 protein is CASSLSGARSGELFF. The DNA sequence is as follows: TGTGCCAGCAGCTTAAGCGGGGCGCGAAGCGGGGAGCTGTTTTTT.